The T cell receptor beta chain described here comes from a study of T cell responses to AZD1222 COVID-19 vaccine. Produced via immunoSEQ multiplex PCR; TCRdb's table is partial and in-frame only. The data contain fewer than 140,000 clones, almost 90% of them singletons. Germline V gene data show CDR1 as SGHKS and CDR2 as YYEKEE (reference sequence). V lost 0 bases to trimming and J lost 4 bases, with 11 bases between them. This CDR3 comprises 16 residues. The J gene is TRBJ1-6, the V gene TRBV5-5, with no clear D. The receptor was isolated from an adult in good health. The sequences come from peripheral blood, collected on day 0 of AZD1222 vaccination. The CDR3 protein is CASSLGAPRYNSPLHF. Written as DNA, the CDR3 is TGTGCCAGCAGCTTGGGGGCCCCCCGGTATAATTCACCCCTCCACTTT.